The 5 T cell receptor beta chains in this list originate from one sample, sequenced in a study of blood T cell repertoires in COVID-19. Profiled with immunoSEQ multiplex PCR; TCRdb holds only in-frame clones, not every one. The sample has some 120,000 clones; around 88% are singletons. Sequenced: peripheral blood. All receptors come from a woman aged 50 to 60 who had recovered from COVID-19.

CDR3 in amino acids: CASSGMGQNTEAFF. The CDR3 bases are TGCGCCAGCAGCGGAATGGGACAGAACACTGAAGCTTTCTTT. The rearrangement links TRBV5-1 to TRBJ1-1, with D possibly TRBD1 on 6 matching bases. The V end was cut by 4 bases, the J end by 1 base, with 11 bases between. This CDR3 is built from 14 residues. The germline V gene encodes CDR1 SGHRS and CDR2 YFSETQ.

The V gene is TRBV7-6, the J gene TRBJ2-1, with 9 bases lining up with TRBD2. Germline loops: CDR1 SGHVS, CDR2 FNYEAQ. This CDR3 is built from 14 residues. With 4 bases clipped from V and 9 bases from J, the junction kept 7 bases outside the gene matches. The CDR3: CASSSSGGRGEQFF. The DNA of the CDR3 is TGTGCCAGCAGCTCGTCGGGCGGGAGGGGTGAGCAGTTCTTC.

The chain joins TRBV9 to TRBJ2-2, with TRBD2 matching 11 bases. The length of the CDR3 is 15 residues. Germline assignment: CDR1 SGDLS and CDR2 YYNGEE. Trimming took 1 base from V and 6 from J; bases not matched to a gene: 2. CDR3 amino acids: CASSVLAGGPGELFF. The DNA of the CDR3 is TGTGCCAGCAGCGTATTAGCGGGAGGGCCCGGGGAGCTGTTTTTT.

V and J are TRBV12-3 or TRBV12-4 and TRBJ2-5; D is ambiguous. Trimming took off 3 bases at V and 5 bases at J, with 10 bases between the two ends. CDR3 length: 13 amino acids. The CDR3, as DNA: TGTGCCAGCAGTTTTGGGTTGCGGGAGACCCAGTACTTC. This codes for CASSFGLRETQYF.

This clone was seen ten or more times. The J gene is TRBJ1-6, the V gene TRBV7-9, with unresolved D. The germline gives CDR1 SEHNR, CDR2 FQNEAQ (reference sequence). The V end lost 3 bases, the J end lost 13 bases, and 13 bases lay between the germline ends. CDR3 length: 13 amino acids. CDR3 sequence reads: CASSLTQGAPLHF. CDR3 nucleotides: TGTGCCAGCAGCTTGACCCAAGGAGCGCCCCTCCACTTT.